Listed here are 29 T cell receptor beta chains from one sample, sequenced in a study of control samples from healthy donors and cancer patients. Produced via immunoSEQ multiplex PCR; TCRdb's table is partial and in-frame only. The sample contains 190,000 or so clones, 90% to 95% of which appear only once. The sample was blood. These receptors were obtained from a man younger than 30 in good health.

The V and J genes are TRBV5-6 and TRBJ2-7; 15 bases are shared with TRBD2. Looked up from germline, CDR1 is SGHDT and CDR2 is YYEEEE. The CDR3 length is 16 residues. J lost 5 bases, V lost 4 bases, and 7 bases had no gene match. CDR3 loop: CASSAGLAGGLNEQYF. For the CDR3, the DNA is TGTGCCAGCAGCGCCGGACTAGCGGGGGGGCTTAACGAGCAGTACTTC.

The chain joins TRBV12-3 or TRBV12-4 to TRBJ2-2; maybe TRBD1 (6 bases). This CDR3 region has 12 residues. V lost 7 bases, J lost 8 bases, and 11 bases lay in between. The CDR3 region is CASTLGGGELFF. CDR3 bases: TGTGCCAGCACCCTAGGGGGAGGGGAGCTGTTTTTT.

This clone occurred a few times. This CDR3 is CASSRTDRAYEQYF. The DNA of the CDR3 is TGTGCCAGCAGCCGAACGGACAGGGCCTACGAGCAGTACTTC. The chain has TRBV13 and TRBJ2-7; 8 bases align to TRBD1. The V gene end was trimmed by 5 bases and the J gene end by 2 bases; junction bases not matched to a gene: 5. The CDR3 has 14 residues. Germline-derived CDR1 and CDR2 are PRHDT and FYEKMQ (reference sequence).

J is TRBJ2-3 and V is TRBV24-1, with D maybe TRBD1 (5 bases). Deletions cut 4 bases from V and 0 bases from J, with 19 bases between. The germline V gene has CDR1 KGHDR and CDR2 SFDVKD. The CDR3 extends over 18 amino acids. The DNA for the CDR3 is TGTGCCACCAGTGACCCGCAGCCTTATCAGGGTAGCACAGATACGCAGTATTTT. It codes for CATSDPQPYQGSTDTQYF.

About this clone itself: At one end the junction does not follow the germline gene, possibly because of a read error. This sequence joins TRBV11-2 and TRBJ2-7, with D possibly TRBD2 on 5 matching bases. Germline loops: CDR1 SGHAT, CDR2 FQNNGV. CDR3 length: 16 amino acids. The CDR3 DNA is TGTGCCAGCAGCTTTTCCATGGGCGGGTCCTCCTCCGAGCAGTACTTC. Protein sequence: CASSFSMGGSSSEQYF. The full variable domain, with the rest looked up from reference TRBV11-2 and TRBJ2-7, is EAGVAQSPRYKIIEKRQSVAFWCNPISGHATLYWYQQILGQGPKLLIQFQNNGVVDDSQLPKDRFSAERLKGVDSTLKIQPAKLEDSAVYLCASSFSMGGSSSEQYFGPGTRLTVT.

V gene TRBV28 combines with J gene TRBJ1-3; perhaps TRBD1 as D (5 bases). Germline loops: CDR1 MDHEN, CDR2 SYDVKM. This CDR3 spans 13 amino acids. Trimming took off 8 bases at V and 2 bases at J, with 10 bases between the two ends. Here the CDR3 reads CASHQGAGNTIYF. DNA of the CDR3: TGTGCCAGCCACCAGGGAGCTGGAAACACCATATATTTT.

The count of this clone is one. The chain links TRBV5-1 to TRBJ2-7; D possibly corresponds to TRBD2 (5 bases). Germline V gives CDR1 SGHRS, CDR2 YFSETQ. V lost 0 bases to trimming and J lost 3 bases, with 10 bases between them. The CDR3 covers 14 residues. The chain's CDR3 is CASSLGIEGYEQYF. CDR3 coding DNA: TGCGCCAGCAGCTTGGGGATTGAGGGCTACGAGCAGTACTTC.

The gene calls are TRBV7-6 and TRBJ2-1, with D possibly matching TRBD2 (7 bases). V gave up 5 bases and J gave up 7 bases, with 18 bases separating them. The V gene's germline CDR1 is SGHVS and CDR2 FNYEAQ. This CDR3 is 15 amino acids long. The CDR3 loop is CASSLRAGALNEQFF. In DNA form, the CDR3 reads TGTGCCAGCAGCCTGCGGGCGGGGGCCCTGAATGAGCAGTTCTTC.

The chain combines TRBV4-1 with TRBJ2-1; D not resolved. The V end lost 3 bases, the J end lost 0 bases, and 9 bases lay between the germline ends. The CDR3 consists of 15 residues. Germline CDR1 MGHRA, CDR2 YSYEKL. CDR3 sequence reads: CASSQLQSSYNEQFF. The CDR3 bases are TGCGCCAGCAGCCAGCTTCAGAGCTCCTACAATGAGCAGTTCTTC.

A single count supports this clone. The chain has TRBV7-9 and TRBJ2-7, with 11 bases matching TRBD1. V lost 4 bases and J lost 2; bases outside the gene matches: 1. CDR1 SEHNR and CDR2 FQNEAQ come from the germline V gene (reference sequence). The CDR3 spans 14 residues. CDR3 coding DNA: TGTGCCAGCAGCTCGGGACAGGGGGCCTACGAGCAGTACTTC. Its translation is CASSSGQGAYEQYF.

This rearrangement joins TRBV2 to TRBJ1-1; possibly TRBD1 for D (6 bases). V lost 5 bases, J lost 1 base, and 8 bases lay in between. The CDR3 loop spans 13 amino acids. The germline gives CDR1 SNHLY, CDR2 FYNNEI. The CDR3 coding sequence is TGTGCCAGCAGTCAGGGGAGGAACACTGAAGCTTTCTTT. The encoded protein is CASSQGRNTEAFF.

This clone is medium-sized by share. Other DNA variants within this sample encode the same CDR3. The chain combines TRBV3-1 (or the pseudogene TRBV3-2) with TRBJ2-7, with 8 bases aligning to TRBD2. The CDR3 has 16 amino acids. The junction had 5 bases not matched to a gene; V was cut back by 0 bases and J by 1 base. Germline loops: CDR1 LGHDT, CDR2 YNNKEL (reference sequence). CDR3 sequence reads: CASSQDLERGSYEQYF. In nucleotides, the CDR3 is TGTGCCAGCAGCCAAGATTTGGAGCGGGGGTCCTACGAGCAGTACTTC.

This chain uses TRBV20-1 with TRBJ2-7; 7 bases fit TRBD2. The CDR3 spans 15 residues. Per germline, CDR1 DFQATT and CDR2 SNEGSKA (reference sequence). Trimming took 3 bases from V and 1 from J; bases not matched to a gene: 9. The CDR3 protein is CSASSSGESSYEQYF. CDR3 coding DNA: TGCAGTGCTAGTAGCAGCGGGGAATCATCCTACGAGCAGTACTTC.

The chain combines TRBV18 with TRBJ2-6, with 7 bases matching TRBD1. The length of the CDR3 is 20 residues. Germline V lookup: CDR1 KGHSH, CDR2 LQKENI. Trimming took 1 base from V and 2 from J; bases not matched to a gene: 14. The CDR3 sequence: CASSPLGTDKGKPGANVLTF. The CDR3 DNA sequence: TGTGCCAGCTCACCACTGGGGACAGACAAAGGGAAACCTGGGGCCAACGTCCTGACTTTC.

The chain joins TRBV5-4 to TRBJ1-6; 10 positions match TRBD1. Looked up from germline, CDR1 is SGHNT and CDR2 is YYREEE (reference sequence). CDR3 length equals 15 residues. Losses at the gene ends were 7 bases for V and 6 bases for J; bases not matched to a gene: 7. As DNA, the CDR3 is TGTGCCAGCTCGCCGGGACAGGGGTTTAATTCACCCCTCCACTTT. This sequence encodes CASSPGQGFNSPLHF.

This clone was counted once. The chain employs TRBV6-5 and TRBJ2-7; D might be TRBD2 (6 bases). V lost 7 bases and J 5 bases, leaving 15 bases between the germline ends. Per germline, CDR1 MNHEY and CDR2 SVGAGI. This CDR3 spans 13 amino acids. The chain's CDR3 is CASNRLGSDEQYF. For the CDR3, the DNA is TGTGCCAGCAATCGACTAGGGAGTGACGAGCAGTACTTC.

CDR3 loop: CASSQRQASSYNSPLHF. In DNA form, the CDR3 reads TGCGCCAGCAGCCAAAGACAGGCCAGCTCCTATAATTCACCCCTCCACTTT. The rearrangement uses TRBV5-1 and TRBJ1-6, with D maybe TRBD1 (6 bases). Trimming took 4 bases from V and 0 from J, leaving 14 bases between them. Germline CDR1 SGHRS, CDR2 YFSETQ. CDR3 length: 17 amino acids.

The V gene is TRBV7-9, the J gene TRBJ1-5; 7 positions match TRBD1. Germline loops: CDR1 SEHNR, CDR2 FQNEAQ (reference sequence). The V segment lost 4 bases and the J segment 8 bases; nucleotides outside the gene matches: 2. The CDR3 loop spans 12 amino acids. The CDR3 DNA is TGTGCCAGCAGCTACAGGGGCGAGCCCCAGCATTTT. Amino acid sequence: CASSYRGEPQHF. Variable domain in full (rest from reference TRBV7-9 and TRBJ1-5): DTGVSQNPRHKITKRGQNVTFRCDPISEHNRLYWYRQTLGQGPEFLTYFQNEAQLEKSRLLSDRFSAERPKGSFSTLEIQRTEQGDSAMYLCASSYRGEPQHFGDGTRLSIL.

This clone was seen only a few times. Other nucleotide sequences in the sample specify the same CDR3. The chain employs TRBV9 and TRBJ2-3; D not certain. Germline loops: CDR1 SGDLS, CDR2 YYNGEE. CDR3 length: 11 amino acids. V was trimmed by 0 bases and J by 5 bases, leaving 1 base between them. The DNA for the CDR3 is TGTGCCAGCAGCGTAGGAGATACGCAGTATTTT. Protein product: CASSVGDTQYF. Based on the CDR3 plus reference TRBV9 and TRBJ2-3, the full variable domain is DSGVTQTPKHLITATGQRVTLRCSPRSGDLSVYWYQQSLDQGLQFLIQYYNGEERAKGNILERFSAQQFPDLHSELNLSSLELGDSALYFCASSVGDTQYFGPGTRLTVL.

The genes are TRBV14 and TRBJ2-1; 7 bases agree with TRBD2. The CDR3 length is 14 residues. Germline-derived CDR1 and CDR2 are SGHDN and FVKESK. V was pared by 4 bases and J by 4 bases, with 4 bases of the junction left unmatched. The CDR3: CASSPREVYNEQFF. The CDR3 DNA reads as TGTGCCAGCAGCCCCCGGGAGGTATACAATGAGCAGTTCTTC.

The V and J genes are TRBV27 and TRBJ1-2; no reliable D call. Per the germline V gene, CDR1 is MNHEY and CDR2 is SMNVEV (reference sequence). Trimming removed 1 base from V and 3 bases from J, with 9 bases in between. The CDR3 sequence is 14 residues long. CDR3 DNA: TGTGCCAGCAGTTTATGGGCAGGCGACTATGGCTACACCTTC. It yields the protein CASSLWAGDYGYTF.

The CDR3 loop is CASSLGGAGELFF. The CDR3 DNA reads TGTGCCAGCAGTTTGGGGGGGGCCGGGGAGCTGTTTTTT. This chain uses TRBV6-6 with TRBJ2-2, with 7 bases matching TRBD2. After removal of 4 bases from V and 6 bases from J, the junction contained 2 bases not matched to a gene. The CDR3 is 13 residues long. Per the germline V gene, CDR1 is MNHNY and CDR2 is SVGAGI (reference sequence).

J is TRBJ1-5 and V is TRBV27; D is possibly TRBD1 (6 bases). Germline CDR1 MNHEY, CDR2 SMNVEV (reference sequence). The CDR3 is 17 residues long. The germline V and J ends were trimmed by 1 base and 0 bases, with 13 bases remaining between them. CDR3 protein: CASSLFGQTDSNQPQHF. The CDR3 nucleotides are TGTGCCAGCAGTTTATTCGGACAGACCGATAGCAATCAGCCCCAGCATTTT.

Regarding this clone: Germline and junction disagree at one end, which may indicate a read error. This chain connects TRBV9 to TRBJ1-2; TRBD1 is a possible D gene (6 bases). Per the germline V gene, CDR1 is SGDLS and CDR2 is YYNGEE. The CDR3 is 12 residues long. The CDR3 DNA follows: TGTGCCAGCAGCGTCCAGGGGTTATCTCTCTCCTTC. Translated: CASSVQGLSLSF.

The rearrangement uses TRBV7-2 and TRBJ1-6; 7 nucleotides match TRBD1. The germline CDR1 and CDR2 sequences are SGHTA and FQGNSA. The CDR3 is 13 residues long. V was pared by 5 bases and J by 8 bases, with 3 bases of the junction left unmatched. Written as DNA, the CDR3 is TGTGCCAGCAGCCCCCAGGGGGATTCACCCCTCCACTTT. Encoded protein: CASSPQGDSPLHF.

This clone has a single count. This CDR3 is also generated by other DNA sequences in the sample. The chain recombines TRBV3-1 (or the pseudogene TRBV3-2) with TRBJ2-7; D unclear. The germline CDR1 and CDR2 sequences are LGHDT and YNNKEL (reference sequence). The length of the CDR3 is 11 residues. V was clipped by 0 bases and J by 4 bases, with 1 base between them. Here the CDR3 DNA reads TGTGCCAGCAGCCAAGAGTACGAGCAGTACTTC. It translates to CASSQEYEQYF.

The chain couples TRBV27 to TRBJ2-3; D not resolved. This CDR3 is 16 amino acids long. Trimming removed 5 bases at V and 1 base at J, with 16 bases between. CDR1 and CDR2 from the germline V gene are MNHEY and SMNVEV (reference sequence). CDR3 nucleotide sequence: TGTGCCAGCAGTCCCGACATGATAAAGGGCACAGATACGCAGTATTTT. Protein sequence: CASSPDMIKGTDTQYF.

The chain is built from TRBV12-5 and TRBJ2-4, with D unclear. The CDR3 has 14 amino acids. The germline V gene encodes CDR1 LGHNT and CDR2 FRNRAP. Trimming removed 4 bases at V and 8 bases at J, with 15 bases between. CDR3 nucleotides: TGTGCTAGTGGTTCCCCTGAAAGGGATGACATTCAGTACTTC. This translates into CASGSPERDDIQYF.

The chain has TRBV27 and TRBJ2-7, with 10 bases identical to TRBD2. The CDR3 is made up of 14 amino acids. Germline V lookup: CDR1 MNHEY, CDR2 SMNVEV (reference sequence). With V trimmed by 6 bases and J by 3 bases, 5 bases remained unmatched. CDR3 loop: CASSKLAGHYEQYF. The CDR3 DNA is TGTGCCAGCAGCAAACTAGCGGGGCACTACGAGCAGTACTTC.